The source of this T cell receptor beta chain is a study of blood T cell repertoires in COVID-19. Study overall: Some COVID-19 samples were acute and others convalescent; all came from the United States, Italy and Spain. T cells, B-cell-depleted T cells, or PBMCs supplied cDNA or gDNA.

The CDR3 consists of 16 residues. The germline gives CDR1 SGHDN, CDR2 FVKESK. Trimming cost V 3 bases and J 10 bases; bases outside gene matches: 15. In the authors' workflow: Quantification of nucleated cells was approximated via reference gene primer amplification. Using immunoSEQ multiplex PCR, the repertoire was profiled, and TCRdb retains in-frame clones only, with some absent. That table is the source of V, J and clone size, and D and trimming were worked out from the DNA. This sample has around 200,000 clones; about 83% occur once, and the top ten carry roughly 8.7%. This chain joins TRBV14 and TRBJ2-1; TRBD2 matches at 7 bases. The sequenced material came from peripheral blood. This clonotype was sampled from a man aged 35-49 years with active or convalescent COVID-19. The CDR3 coding sequence is TGTGCCAGCAGCCAGGATCGTCCGGGACTACTCTTGGAGCAGTTCTTC. As protein: CASSQDRPGLLLEQFF.